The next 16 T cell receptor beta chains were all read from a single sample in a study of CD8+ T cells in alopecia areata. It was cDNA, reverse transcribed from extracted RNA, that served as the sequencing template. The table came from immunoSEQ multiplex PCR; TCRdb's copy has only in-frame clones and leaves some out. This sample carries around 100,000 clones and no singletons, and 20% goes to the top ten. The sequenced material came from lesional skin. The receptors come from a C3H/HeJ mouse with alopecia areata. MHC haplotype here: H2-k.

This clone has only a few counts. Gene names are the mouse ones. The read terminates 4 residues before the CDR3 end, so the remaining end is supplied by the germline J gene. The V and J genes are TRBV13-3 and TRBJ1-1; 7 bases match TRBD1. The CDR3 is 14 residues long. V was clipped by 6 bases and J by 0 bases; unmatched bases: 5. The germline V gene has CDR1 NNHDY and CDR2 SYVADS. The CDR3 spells CASTDRVANTEVFF. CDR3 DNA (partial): TGTGCCAGCACAGACAGGGTTGCAAACACA.

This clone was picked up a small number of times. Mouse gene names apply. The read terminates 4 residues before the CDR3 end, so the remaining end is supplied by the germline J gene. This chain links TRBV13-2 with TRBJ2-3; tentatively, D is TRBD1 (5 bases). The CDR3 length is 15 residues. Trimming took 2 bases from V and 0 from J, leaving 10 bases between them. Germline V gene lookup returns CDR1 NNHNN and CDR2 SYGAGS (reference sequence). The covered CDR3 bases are TGTGCCAGCGGTGAGGGCAGGGCTAGTGCAGAA. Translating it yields CASGEGRASAE. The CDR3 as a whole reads CASGEGRASAETLYF.

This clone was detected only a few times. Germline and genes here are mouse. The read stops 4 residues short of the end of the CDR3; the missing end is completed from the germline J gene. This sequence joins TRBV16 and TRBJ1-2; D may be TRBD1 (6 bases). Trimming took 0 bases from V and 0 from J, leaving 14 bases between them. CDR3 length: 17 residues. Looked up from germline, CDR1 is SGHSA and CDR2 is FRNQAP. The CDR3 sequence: CASSLDGGTKSNSDYTF. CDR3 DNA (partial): TGTGCAAGCAGCTTAGATGGGGGGACAAAATCAAACTCC.

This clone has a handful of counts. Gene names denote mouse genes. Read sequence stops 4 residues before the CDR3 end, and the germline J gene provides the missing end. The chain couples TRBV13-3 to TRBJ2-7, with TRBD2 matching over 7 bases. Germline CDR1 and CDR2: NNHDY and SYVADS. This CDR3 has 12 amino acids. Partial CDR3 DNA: TGTGCCAGCAACTGGGGCAAATAT. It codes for CASNWGKY. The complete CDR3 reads CASNWGKYEQYF.

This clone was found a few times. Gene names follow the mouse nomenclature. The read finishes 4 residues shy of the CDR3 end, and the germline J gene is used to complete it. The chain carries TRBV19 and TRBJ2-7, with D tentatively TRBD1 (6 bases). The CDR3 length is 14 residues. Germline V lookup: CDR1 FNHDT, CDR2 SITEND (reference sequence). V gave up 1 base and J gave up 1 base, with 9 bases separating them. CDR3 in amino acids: CASSITGQSYEQYF. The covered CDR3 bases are TGTGCCAGCAGTATAACGGGACAATCCTAT. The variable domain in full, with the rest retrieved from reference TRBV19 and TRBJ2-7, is GGIITQTPKFLIGQEGQKLTLKCQQNFNHDTMYWYRQDSGKGLRLIYYSITENDLQKGDLSEGYDASREKKSSFSLTVTSAQKNEMAVFLCASSITGQSYEQYFGPGTRLTVL.

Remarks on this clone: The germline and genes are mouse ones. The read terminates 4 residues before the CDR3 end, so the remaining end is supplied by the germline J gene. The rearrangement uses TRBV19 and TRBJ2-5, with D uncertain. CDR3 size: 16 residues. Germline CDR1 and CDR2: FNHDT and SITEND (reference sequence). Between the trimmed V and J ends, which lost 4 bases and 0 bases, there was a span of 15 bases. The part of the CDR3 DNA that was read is TGTGCCAGCAGTCCCGGCCTGGCCGTTAACCAAGAC. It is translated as CASSPGLAVNQD. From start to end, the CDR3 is CASSPGLAVNQDTQYF.

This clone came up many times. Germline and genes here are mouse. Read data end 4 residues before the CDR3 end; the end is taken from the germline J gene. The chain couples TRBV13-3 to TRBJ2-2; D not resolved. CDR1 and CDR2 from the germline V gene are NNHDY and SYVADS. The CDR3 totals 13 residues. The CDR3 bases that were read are TGTGCCAGCAGCCCCTCTGGAGGCGGG. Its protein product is CASSPSGGG. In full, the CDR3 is CASSPSGGGQLYF.

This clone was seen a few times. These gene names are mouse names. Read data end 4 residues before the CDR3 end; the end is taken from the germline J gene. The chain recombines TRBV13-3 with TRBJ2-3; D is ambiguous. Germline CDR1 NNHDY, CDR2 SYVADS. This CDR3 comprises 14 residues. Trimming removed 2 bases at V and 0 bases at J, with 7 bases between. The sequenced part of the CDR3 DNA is TGTGCCAGCAGTGAACAACATAGTGCAGAA. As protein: CASSEQHSAE. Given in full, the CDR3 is CASSEQHSAETLYF.

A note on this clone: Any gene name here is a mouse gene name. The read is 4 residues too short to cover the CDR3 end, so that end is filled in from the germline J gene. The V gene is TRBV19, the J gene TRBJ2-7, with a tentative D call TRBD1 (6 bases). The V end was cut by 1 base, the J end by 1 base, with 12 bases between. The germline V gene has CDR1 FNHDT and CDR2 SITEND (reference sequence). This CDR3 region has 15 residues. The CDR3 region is CASSISPQGSYEQYF. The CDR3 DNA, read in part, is TGTGCCAGCAGTATATCTCCACAGGGATCCTAT.

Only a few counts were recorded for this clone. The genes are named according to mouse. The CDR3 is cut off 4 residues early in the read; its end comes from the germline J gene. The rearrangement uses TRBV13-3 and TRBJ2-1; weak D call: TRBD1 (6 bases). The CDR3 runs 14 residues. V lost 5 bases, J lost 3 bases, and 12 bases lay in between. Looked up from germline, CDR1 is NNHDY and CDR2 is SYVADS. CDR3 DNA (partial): TGTGCCAGCAGCCCTGACAGGATCTATGCT. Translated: CASSPDRIYA. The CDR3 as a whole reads CASSPDRIYAEQFF.

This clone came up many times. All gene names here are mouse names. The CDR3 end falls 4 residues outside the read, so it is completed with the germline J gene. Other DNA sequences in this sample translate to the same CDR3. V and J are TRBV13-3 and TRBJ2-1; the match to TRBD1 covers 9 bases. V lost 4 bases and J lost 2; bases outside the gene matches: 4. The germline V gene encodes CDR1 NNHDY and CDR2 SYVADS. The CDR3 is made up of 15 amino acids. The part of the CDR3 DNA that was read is TGTGCCAGCAGTCCGACAGGGGGGGACTATGCT. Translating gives CASSPTGGDYA. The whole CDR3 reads CASSPTGGDYAEQFF.

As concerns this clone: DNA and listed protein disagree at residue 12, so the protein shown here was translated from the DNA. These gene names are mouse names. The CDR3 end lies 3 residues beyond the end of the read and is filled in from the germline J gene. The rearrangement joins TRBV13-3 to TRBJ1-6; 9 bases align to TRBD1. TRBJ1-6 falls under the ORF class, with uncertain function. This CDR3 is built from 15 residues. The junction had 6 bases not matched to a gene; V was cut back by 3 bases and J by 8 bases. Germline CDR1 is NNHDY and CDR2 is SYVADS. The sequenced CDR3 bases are TGTGCCAGCAGTGTTCAGGACAGGGGTGATTCGCCC. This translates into CASSVQDRGDSP. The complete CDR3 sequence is CASSVQDRGDSPLYF.

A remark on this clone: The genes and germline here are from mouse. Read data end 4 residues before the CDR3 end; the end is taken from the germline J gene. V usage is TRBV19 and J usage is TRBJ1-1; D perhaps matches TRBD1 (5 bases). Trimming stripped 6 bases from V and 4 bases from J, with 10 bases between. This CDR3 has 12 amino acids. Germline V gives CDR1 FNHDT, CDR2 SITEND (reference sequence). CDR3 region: CASTQGGTEVFF. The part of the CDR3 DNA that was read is TGTGCCAGCACTCAGGGAGGCACA.

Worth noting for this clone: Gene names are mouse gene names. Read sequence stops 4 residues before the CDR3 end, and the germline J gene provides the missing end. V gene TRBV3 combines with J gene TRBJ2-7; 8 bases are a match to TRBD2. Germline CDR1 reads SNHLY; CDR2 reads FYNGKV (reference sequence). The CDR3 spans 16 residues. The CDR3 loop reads CASSLVWGEGVYEQYF. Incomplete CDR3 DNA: TGTGCCAGCAGCTTAGTCTGGGGGGAGGGGGTTTAT. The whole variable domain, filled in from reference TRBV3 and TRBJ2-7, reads GPKVLQIPSHQIIDMGQMVTLNCDPVSNHLYFYWYKQILGQQMEFLVNFYNGKVMEKSKLFKDQFSVERPDGSYFTLKIQPTALEDSAVYFCASSLVWGEGVYEQYFGPGTRLTVL.

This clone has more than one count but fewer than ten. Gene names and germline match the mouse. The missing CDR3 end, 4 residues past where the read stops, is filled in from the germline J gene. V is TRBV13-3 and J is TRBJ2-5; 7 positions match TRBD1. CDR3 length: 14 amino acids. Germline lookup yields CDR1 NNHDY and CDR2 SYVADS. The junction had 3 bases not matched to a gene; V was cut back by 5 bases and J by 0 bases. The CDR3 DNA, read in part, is TGTGCCAGCAGGAAGACAGGGAACCAAGAC. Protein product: CASRKTGNQD. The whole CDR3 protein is CASRKTGNQDTQYF.

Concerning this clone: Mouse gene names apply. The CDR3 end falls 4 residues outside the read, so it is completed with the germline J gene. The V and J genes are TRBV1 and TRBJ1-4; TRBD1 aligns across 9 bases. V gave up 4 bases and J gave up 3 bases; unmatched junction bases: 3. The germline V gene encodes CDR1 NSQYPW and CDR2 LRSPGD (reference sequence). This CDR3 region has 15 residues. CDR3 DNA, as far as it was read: TGCACCTGCAGTGGGACAGGGGTGGCCAACGAA. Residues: CTCSGTGVANE. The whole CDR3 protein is CTCSGTGVANERLFF.